The 30 T cell receptor beta chains in this list originate from one sample, sequenced in a study of blood T cell repertoires in COVID-19. Method: immunoSEQ multiplex PCR; TCRdb's copy keeps in-frame clones and lacks some. The data hold approximately 46,000 clones, with around 86% observed a single time. The source material was peripheral blood. These receptors were obtained from a man in his sixties with active or convalescent COVID-19.

The chain joins TRBV19 to TRBJ1-1; the D is unclear. This CDR3 comprises 13 residues. The V end lost 1 base, the J end lost 7 bases, and 10 bases lay between the germline ends. Germline-derived CDR1 and CDR2 are LNHDA and SQIVND (reference sequence). This CDR3 is CASSIGRTFEAFF. The CDR3 DNA follows: TGTGCCAGTAGTATAGGGAGAACTTTTGAAGCTTTCTTT.

The chain carries TRBV2 and TRBJ2-5, with 9 bases aligning to TRBD1. Germline CDR1 SNHLY, CDR2 FYNNEI. The ends lost 5 bases at V and 5 bases at J; junction bases unmatched: 6. CDR3 length equals 14 residues. CDR3 DNA: TGTGCCAGCAGTCCGGGACAGGGAGGGGAGACCCAGTACTTC. Protein: CASSPGQGGETQYF.

This clone showed up just a few times. The J gene is TRBJ2-1, the V gene TRBV11-2; 13 bases match TRBD2. The germline gives CDR1 SGHAT, CDR2 FQNNGV. V was clipped by 6 bases and J by 1 base; unmatched bases: 3. The CDR3 runs 16 residues. CDR3 region: CASRGLAGRSYNEQFF. The CDR3 DNA reads as TGTGCCAGCAGGGGACTAGCGGGGCGTTCCTACAATGAGCAGTTCTTC.

The rearrangement links TRBV10-3 to TRBJ1-2; D uncertain. The CDR3 is 14 residues long. Germline V gene data show CDR1 as ENHRY and CDR2 as SYGVKD. Trimming pared 1 base from V and 6 bases from J, leaving 12 bases between. CDR3 sequence reads: CAISEWAAGDGYTF. The DNA of the CDR3 is TGTGCCATCAGTGAGTGGGCCGCCGGTGATGGCTACACCTTC.

The chain uses TRBV18 and TRBJ1-1; D may be TRBD1 (5 bases). Deletions cut 4 bases from V and 0 bases from J, with 12 bases between. Germline CDR1 and CDR2: KGHSH and LQKENI. The CDR3 spans 15 residues. CDR3 protein: CASSQQMTVNTEAFF. For the CDR3, the DNA is TGTGCCAGCTCACAACAAATGACAGTGAACACTGAAGCTTTCTTT.

The chain has TRBV6-4 and TRBJ2-3; D remains ambiguous. Germline lookup yields CDR1 MRHNA and CDR2 SNTAGT. The CDR3 runs to 15 residues. The ends were cut back, 4 bases at V and 0 bases at J, with 11 bases in the middle. CDR3 sequence (DNA): TGTGCCAGCAGTGTAACGGGTGGTAGCACAGATACGCAGTATTTT. This sequence encodes CASSVTGGSTDTQYF.

This clone has a handful of counts. V is TRBV19 and J is TRBJ1-2; tentative D call: TRBD1 (5 bases). Germline values: CDR1 LNHDA, CDR2 SQIVND (reference sequence). Trimming took 7 bases from V and 4 from J, leaving 22 bases between them. This CDR3 is built from 16 residues. CDR3 nucleotide sequence: TGTGCCAGTACCCCGACGACGGCCGACAGTCCCTATGGCTACACCTTC. Translation: CASTPTTADSPYGYTF.

V and J are TRBV25-1 and TRBJ1-2, with TRBD1 identical over 7 bases. With 4 bases clipped from V and 8 bases from J, the junction kept 7 bases outside the gene matches. This CDR3 contains 13 residues. The V gene's germline CDR1 is MGHDK and CDR2 SYGVNS. The CDR3 bases are TGTGCCAGCAGTGGGGGGCAGGGGGGCGGCTACACCTTC. The encoded protein is CASSGGQGGGYTF.

The chain is built from TRBV7-9 and TRBJ1-3; 7 nucleotides line up with TRBD1. The germline CDR1 and CDR2 sequences are SEHNR and FQNEAQ (reference sequence). The CDR3 totals 15 residues. V lost 8 bases and J lost 0; bases outside the gene matches: 7. In DNA form, the CDR3 reads TGTGCCAGCGCAAGGACAGGCAGCTCTGGAAACACCATATATTTT. It translates to CASARTGSSGNTIYF.

Remarks on this clone: Compared with germline, one end of the junction differs, possibly owing to a read error. This chain links TRBV5-1 with TRBJ2-7, with TRBD2 matching 13 bases. The germline V gene has CDR1 SGHRS and CDR2 YFSETQ. This CDR3 region has 16 residues. CDR3 sequence reads: CARSLGGTSGVYEQYF. CDR3 coding DNA: TGCGCCCGCAGCTTGGGGGGGACTAGCGGGGTATACGAGCAGTACTTC. Variable domain in full (rest from reference TRBV5-1 and TRBJ2-7): KAGVTQTPRYLIKTRGQQVTLSCSPISGHRSVSWYQQTPGQGLQFLFEYFSETQRNKGNFPGRFSGRQFSNSRSEMNVSTLELGDSALYLCARSLGGTSGVYEQYFGPGTRLTVT.

The chain carries TRBV7-2 and TRBJ1-1; 7 positions match TRBD1. With V trimmed by 9 bases and J by 0 bases, 4 bases remained unmatched. The CDR3 spans 13 residues. In germline, CDR1 is SGHTA, CDR2 FQGNSA. The CDR3 loop is CASNRGMNTEAFF. The CDR3 coding sequence is TGTGCCAGTAACAGGGGCATGAACACTGAAGCTTTCTTT. Combining the CDR3 with reference TRBV7-2 and TRBJ1-1 gives the whole variable domain GAGVSQSPSNKVTEKGKDVELRCDPISGHTALYWYRQSLGQGLEFLIYFQGNSAPDKSGLPSDRFSAERTGGSVSTLTIQRTQQEDSAVYLCASNRGMNTEAFFGQGTRLTVV.

This clone was picked up many times. The V and J genes are TRBV28 and TRBJ2-2; 7 bases are shared with TRBD2. Germline V gene lookup returns CDR1 MDHEN and CDR2 SYDVKM. CDR3 length: 16 residues. V was pared by 5 bases and J by 3 bases, with 9 bases of the junction left unmatched. CDR3 nucleotides: TGTGCCAGCAGTCCCCGTAAAGCGGGGTACACCGGGGAGCTGTTTTTT. Its protein product is CASSPRKAGYTGELFF.

This chain links TRBV6-5 with TRBJ2-1; 7 positions match TRBD2. This CDR3 is 14 amino acids long. Germline loops: CDR1 MNHEY, CDR2 SVGAGI. The junction had 3 bases not matched to a gene; V was cut back by 4 bases and J by 3 bases. CDR3 coding DNA: TGTGCCAGCAGTTCTGGGGGGGGCTACAATGAGCAGTTCTTC. This gives the protein CASSSGGGYNEQFF.

The chain joins TRBV19 to TRBJ1-1; 7 bases line up with TRBD1. The J segment lost 8 bases and the V segment lost 9 bases, leaving 21 bases of the junction unmatched. The CDR3 extends over 16 amino acids. From germline, CDR1 is LNHDA and CDR2 SQIVND (reference sequence). CDR3: CARRPTGVGIEGEAFF. The CDR3 DNA follows: TGTGCCAGACGACCCACAGGGGTGGGAATTGAAGGGGAAGCTTTCTTT.

The V call is TRBV7-9, the J call TRBJ1-6; no clear D gene. The CDR3 has 12 amino acids. The germline V gene has CDR1 SEHNR and CDR2 FQNEAQ (reference sequence). With 4 bases removed from V and 7 bases from J, the gap between germline ends came to 5 bases. As DNA, the CDR3 is TGTGCCAGCAGCTCGCGGAATTCACCCCTCCACTTT. Translated: CASSSRNSPLHF.

This chain connects TRBV10-1 to TRBJ2-7; 7 bases agree with TRBD1. The V gene end was trimmed by 4 bases and the J gene end by 2 bases; junction bases not matched to a gene: 5. In germline, CDR1 is WNHNN, CDR2 SYGVQD (reference sequence). The CDR3 totals 14 residues. CDR3 DNA: TGCGCCAGCAGTGCAGGGACAGAGACCTACGAGCAGTACTTC. It translates to CASSAGTETYEQYF.

This clone was observed once. The chain joins TRBV3-1 (or the pseudogene TRBV3-2) to TRBJ1-2, with 9 bases matching TRBD1. The CDR3 loop spans 14 amino acids. Germline CDR1 is LGHDT and CDR2 is YNNKEL (reference sequence). After removal of 3 bases from V and 8 bases from J, the junction contained 7 bases not matched to a gene. CDR3 DNA: TGTGCCAGCAGCCACATGGGACAGGGAGACGGCTACACCTTC. Translation gives CASSHMGQGDGYTF.

The gene calls are TRBV28 and TRBJ1-5; perhaps TRBD1 as D (6 bases). The CDR3 contains 14 residues. Trimming removed 6 bases from V and 3 bases from J, with 12 bases in between. Germline CDR1 and CDR2: MDHEN and SYDVKM. This CDR3 is CASRPDSLNQPQHF. The CDR3 DNA is TGTGCCAGCAGACCGGACAGCCTCAATCAGCCCCAGCATTTT.

V and J are TRBV7-9 and TRBJ1-6; D unresolved. Germline V gives CDR1 SEHNR, CDR2 FQNEAQ (reference sequence). V lost 5 bases to trimming and J lost 7 bases, with 9 bases between them. The CDR3 sequence is 13 residues long. CDR3 sequence (DNA): TGTGCCAGCAGCACCCAAGAGAATTCACCCCTCCACTTT. Translating gives CASSTQENSPLHF.

This rearrangement joins TRBV5-6 to TRBJ2-3; 11 nucleotides match TRBD2. The CDR3 has 16 residues. V lost 2 bases, J lost 0 bases, and 2 bases stayed unmatched. Per the germline V gene, CDR1 is SGHDT and CDR2 is YYEEEE. DNA of the CDR3: TGTGCCAGCAGCTTTTGGACTAGCGGGAGCACAGATACGCAGTATTTT. It translates to CASSFWTSGSTDTQYF.

The CDR3 DNA is TGTGCCAGCAGCTTTCTCTTTGACTACAAGTATTCACCCCTCCACTTT. This encodes CASSFLFDYKYSPLHF. The rearrangement links TRBV7-9 to TRBJ1-6; no clear D. Germline CDR1 and CDR2: SEHNR and FQNEAQ (reference sequence). V was shortened by 3 bases and J by 8 bases, with 17 bases between the two germline ends. The CDR3 has 16 residues.

The chain recombines TRBV20-1 with TRBJ2-3, with D possibly being TRBD1 (5 bases). CDR3 length equals 16 residues. Germline CDR1 reads DFQATT; CDR2 reads SNEGSKA (reference sequence). V lost 3 bases and J 2 bases, leaving 18 bases between the germline ends. The CDR3 nucleotides are TGCAGTGCTAGTAGAAGGGGCTACACGGACACAGATACGCAGTATTTT. Translating gives CSASRRGYTDTDTQYF.

V gene TRBV30 combines with J gene TRBJ2-1, with 8 bases fitting TRBD1. Per germline, CDR1 GTSNPN and CDR2 SVGIG (reference sequence). This CDR3 region has 13 residues. Unmatched junction bases numbered 7, after V lost 4 bases and J lost 8 bases. The CDR3 spells CAWNTGGSDEQFF. The CDR3 nucleotides are TGTGCCTGGAATACAGGGGGTTCCGATGAGCAGTTCTTC.

The chain links TRBV19 to TRBJ2-3; TRBD1 might be the D (6 bases). Germline V gene lookup returns CDR1 LNHDA and CDR2 SQIVND (reference sequence). The CDR3 runs 17 residues. Trimming stripped 5 bases from V and 0 bases from J, with 18 bases between. This CDR3 reads CASSSPSAGVSTDTQYF. The CDR3 bases are TGTGCCAGTAGTTCCCCGAGCGCAGGGGTGAGCACAGATACGCAGTATTTT.

V gene TRBV19 combines with J gene TRBJ2-3, with a weak D call TRBD2 (7 bases). V dropped 4 bases and J dropped 5 bases, with 16 bases sitting between them. The germline V gene has CDR1 LNHDA and CDR2 SQIVND (reference sequence). This CDR3 spans 15 amino acids. CDR3 DNA: TGTGCCAGTAGTAATGTGGGGGGGCGTGTAGATACGCAGTATTTT. Residues: CASSNVGGRVDTQYF.

The V and J genes are TRBV3-1 (or the pseudogene TRBV3-2) and TRBJ1-1; D perhaps matches TRBD1 (5 bases). The CDR3 is 11 residues long. With 10 bases removed from V and 6 bases from J, the gap between germline ends came to 12 bases. Per germline, CDR1 LGHDT and CDR2 YNNKEL (reference sequence). The CDR3, as DNA: TGTGCCACGCATTGGGGGGCTGAAGCTTTCTTT. Translated: CATHWGAEAFF.

This clone was counted at least ten times. The CDR3 sequence is CASSYGDKTYEQYF. CDR3 nucleotides: TGTGCCAGCAGTTACGGGGACAAGACCTACGAGCAGTACTTC. The chain employs TRBV6-5 and TRBJ2-7, with D tentatively TRBD1 (6 bases). Deletions cut 2 bases from V and 2 bases from J, with 10 bases between. Germline CDR1 MNHEY, CDR2 SVGAGI. The CDR3 loop spans 14 amino acids.

The rearrangement uses TRBV6-5 and TRBJ1-1, with D perhaps matching TRBD1 (5 bases). This CDR3 spans 13 amino acids. Per germline, CDR1 MNHEY and CDR2 SVGAGI. V was clipped by 8 bases and J by 1 base, with 11 bases between them. DNA of the CDR3: TGTGCCAGCTCCCAGGGCCCGAACACTGAAGCTTTCTTT. Amino acids: CASSQGPNTEAFF.

The genes are TRBV11-2 and TRBJ1-1; 7 bases match TRBD1. J lost 4 bases, V lost 5 bases, and 4 bases had no gene match. The V gene's germline CDR1 is SGHAT and CDR2 FQNNGV. The CDR3 is 13 amino acids. CDR3 residues: CASSTDRVTEAFF. CDR3 nucleotide sequence: TGTGCCAGCAGCACCGACAGGGTCACTGAAGCTTTCTTT.

The chain's CDR3 is CASGVAGGYDTQYF. The DNA for the CDR3 is TGTGCCAGTGGGGTAGCGGGGGGGTACGATACGCAGTATTTT. The chain employs TRBV19 and TRBJ2-3, with TRBD2 matching 11 bases. The CDR3 extends over 14 amino acids. J was trimmed by 6 bases and V by 8 bases; bases with no gene match: 7. Germline CDR1 and CDR2: LNHDA and SQIVND (reference sequence).